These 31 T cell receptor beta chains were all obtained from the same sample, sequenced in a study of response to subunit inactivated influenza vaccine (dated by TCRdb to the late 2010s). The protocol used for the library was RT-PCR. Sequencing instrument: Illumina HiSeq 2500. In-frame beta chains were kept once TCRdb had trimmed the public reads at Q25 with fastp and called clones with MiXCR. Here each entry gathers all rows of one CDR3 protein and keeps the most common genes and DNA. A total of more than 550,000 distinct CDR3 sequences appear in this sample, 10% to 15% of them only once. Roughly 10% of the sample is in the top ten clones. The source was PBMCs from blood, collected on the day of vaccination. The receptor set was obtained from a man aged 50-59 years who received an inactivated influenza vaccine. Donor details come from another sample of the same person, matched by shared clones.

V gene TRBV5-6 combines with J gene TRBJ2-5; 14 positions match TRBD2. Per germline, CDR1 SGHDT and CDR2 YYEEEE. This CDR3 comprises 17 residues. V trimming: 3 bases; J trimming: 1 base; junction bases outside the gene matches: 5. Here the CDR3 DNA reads TGTGCCAGCAGCTGGAAAGGGACTAGCGGGGGCCAAGAGACCCAGTACTTC. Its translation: CASSWKGTSGGQETQYF.

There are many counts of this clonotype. The CDR3, as DNA: TGCAGCGTTGACCCTTCCACAGATACGCAGTATTTT. As protein: CSVDPSTDTQYF. This chain joins TRBV29-1 and TRBJ2-3; D is unclear. This CDR3 has 12 amino acids. CDR1 and CDR2 (germline): SQVTM, ANQGSEA. V was trimmed by 3 bases and J by 2 bases, leaving 6 bases between them.

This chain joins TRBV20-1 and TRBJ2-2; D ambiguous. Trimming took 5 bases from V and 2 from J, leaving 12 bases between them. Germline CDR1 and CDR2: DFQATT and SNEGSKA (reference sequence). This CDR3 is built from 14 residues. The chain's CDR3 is CSADQLGNTGELFF. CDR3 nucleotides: TGCAGTGCTGACCAGCTGGGTAACACCGGGGAGCTGTTTTTT.

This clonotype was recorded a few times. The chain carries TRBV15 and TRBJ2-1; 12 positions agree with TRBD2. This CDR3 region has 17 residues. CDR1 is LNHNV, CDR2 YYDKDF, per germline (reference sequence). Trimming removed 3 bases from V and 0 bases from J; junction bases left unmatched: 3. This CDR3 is CATSSPSGRASYNEQFF. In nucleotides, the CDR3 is TGTGCCACCAGCAGCCCTAGCGGGAGGGCCTCCTACAATGAGCAGTTCTTC.

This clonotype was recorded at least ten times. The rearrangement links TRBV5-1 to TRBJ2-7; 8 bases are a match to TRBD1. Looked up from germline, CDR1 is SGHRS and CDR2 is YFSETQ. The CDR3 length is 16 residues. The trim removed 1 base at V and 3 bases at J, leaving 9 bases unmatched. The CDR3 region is CASSLTAGTGLYEQYF. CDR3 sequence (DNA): TGCGCCAGCAGCTTGACCGCCGGGACAGGCCTCTACGAGCAGTACTTC.

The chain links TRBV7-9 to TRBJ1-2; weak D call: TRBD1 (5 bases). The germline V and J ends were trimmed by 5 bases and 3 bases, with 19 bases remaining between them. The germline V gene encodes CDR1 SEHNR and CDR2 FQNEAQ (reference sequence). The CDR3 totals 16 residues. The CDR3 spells CASSLTQGVHYYGYTF. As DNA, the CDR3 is TGTGCCAGCAGCCTCACGCAGGGTGTACACTACTATGGCTACACCTTC.

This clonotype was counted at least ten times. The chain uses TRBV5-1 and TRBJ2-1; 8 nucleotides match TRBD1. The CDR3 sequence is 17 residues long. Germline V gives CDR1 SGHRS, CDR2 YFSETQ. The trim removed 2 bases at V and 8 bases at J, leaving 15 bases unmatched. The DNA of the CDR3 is TGCGCCAGCAGCTTACTTCCAGGGGGCGCAACGACGGATGAGCAGTTCTTC. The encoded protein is CASSLLPGGATTDEQFF.

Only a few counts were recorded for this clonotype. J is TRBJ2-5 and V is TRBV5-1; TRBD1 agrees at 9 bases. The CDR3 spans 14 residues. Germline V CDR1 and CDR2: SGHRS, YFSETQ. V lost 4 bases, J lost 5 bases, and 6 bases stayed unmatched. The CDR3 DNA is TGCGCCAGCAGCAGACGGACAGGGGAGGAGACCCAGTACTTC. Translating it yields CASSRRTGEETQYF. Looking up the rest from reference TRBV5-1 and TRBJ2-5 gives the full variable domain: KAGVTQTPRYLIKTRGQQVTLSCSPISGHRSVSWYQQTPGQGLQFLFEYFSETQRNKGNFPGRFSGRQFSNSRSEMNVSTLELGDSALYLCASSRRTGEETQYFGPGTRLLVL.

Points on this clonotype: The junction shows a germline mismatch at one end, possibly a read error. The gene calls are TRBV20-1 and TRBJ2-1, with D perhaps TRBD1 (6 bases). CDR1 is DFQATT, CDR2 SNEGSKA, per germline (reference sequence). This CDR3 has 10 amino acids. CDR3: CSARATGHPF. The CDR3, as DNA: TGCAGTGCTAGAGCGACAGGACATCCCTTC.

CDR3 DNA: TGTGCCAGCAGGGAGTTGGGGGGAAGGAGCACTGAAGCTTTCTTT. The encoded protein is CASRELGGRSTEAFF. This chain joins TRBV6-2 or TRBV6-3 and TRBJ1-1; D possibly corresponds to TRBD1 (5 bases). Per germline, CDR1 MNHEY and CDR2 SVGEGT. This CDR3 contains 15 residues. Between the trimmed V and J ends, which lost 6 bases and 4 bases, there was a span of 18 bases.

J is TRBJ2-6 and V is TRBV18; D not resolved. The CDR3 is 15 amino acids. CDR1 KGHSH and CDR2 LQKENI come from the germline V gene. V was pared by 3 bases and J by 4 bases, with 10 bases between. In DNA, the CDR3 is TGTGCCAGCTCACCCTCTATGACGGGGGCCAACGTCCTGACTTTC. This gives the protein CASSPSMTGANVLTF.

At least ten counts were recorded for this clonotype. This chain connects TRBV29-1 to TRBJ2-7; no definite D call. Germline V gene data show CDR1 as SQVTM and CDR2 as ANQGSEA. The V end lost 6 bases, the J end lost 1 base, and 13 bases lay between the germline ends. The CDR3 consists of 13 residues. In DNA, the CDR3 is TGCAGCGTCTCCCTCCCCAGTTCCTACGAGCAGTACTTC. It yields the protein CSVSLPSSYEQYF.

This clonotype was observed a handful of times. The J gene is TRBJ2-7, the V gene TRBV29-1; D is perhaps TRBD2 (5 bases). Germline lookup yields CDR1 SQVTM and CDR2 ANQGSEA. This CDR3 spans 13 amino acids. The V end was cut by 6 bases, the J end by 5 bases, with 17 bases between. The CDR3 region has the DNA TGCAGCGTCGCAGAAGTGGAGGAAAACGAGCAGTACTTC. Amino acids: CSVAEVEENEQYF.

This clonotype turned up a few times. CDR3 nucleotides: TGTGCCAGCAGTGAATCGCCCCGAGGCACTGAAGCTTTCTTT. This translates into CASSESPRGTEAFF. V is TRBV2 and J is TRBJ1-1; D is unresolved. This CDR3 contains 14 residues. Germline assignment: CDR1 SNHLY and CDR2 FYNNEI. The germline V and J ends were trimmed by 2 bases and 4 bases, with 11 bases remaining between them.

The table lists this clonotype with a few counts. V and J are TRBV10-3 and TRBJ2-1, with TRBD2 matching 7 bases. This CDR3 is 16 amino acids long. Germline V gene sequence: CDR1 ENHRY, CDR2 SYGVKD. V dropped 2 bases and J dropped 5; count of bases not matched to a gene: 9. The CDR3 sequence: CAISEGRESGDNEQFF. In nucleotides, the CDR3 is TGTGCCATCAGTGAGGGGAGGGAGTCTGGGGACAATGAGCAGTTCTTC.

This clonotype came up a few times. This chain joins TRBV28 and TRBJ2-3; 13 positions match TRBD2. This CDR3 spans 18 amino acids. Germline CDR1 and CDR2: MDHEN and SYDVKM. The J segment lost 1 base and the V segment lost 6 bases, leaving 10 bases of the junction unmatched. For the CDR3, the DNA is TGTGCCAGCAGCATACTAGCGGGAGGGCCGTTGGGCACAGATACGCAGTATTTT. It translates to CASSILAGGPLGTDTQYF.

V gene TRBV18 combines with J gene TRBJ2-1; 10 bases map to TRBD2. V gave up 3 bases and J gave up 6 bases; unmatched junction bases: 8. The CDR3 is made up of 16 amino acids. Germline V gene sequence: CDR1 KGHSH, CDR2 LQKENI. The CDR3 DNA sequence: TGTGCCAGCTCACCTTCGAGCGGGGGGGCAGTCAATGAGCAGTTCTTC. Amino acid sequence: CASSPSSGGAVNEQFF.

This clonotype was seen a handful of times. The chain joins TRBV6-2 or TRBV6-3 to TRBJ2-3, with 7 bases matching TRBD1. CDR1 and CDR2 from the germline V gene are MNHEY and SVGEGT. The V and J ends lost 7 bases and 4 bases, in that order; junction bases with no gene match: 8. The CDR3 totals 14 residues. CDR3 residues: CASKIDRAADTQYF. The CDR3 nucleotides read TGTGCCAGCAAAATTGACAGGGCCGCAGATACGCAGTATTTT.

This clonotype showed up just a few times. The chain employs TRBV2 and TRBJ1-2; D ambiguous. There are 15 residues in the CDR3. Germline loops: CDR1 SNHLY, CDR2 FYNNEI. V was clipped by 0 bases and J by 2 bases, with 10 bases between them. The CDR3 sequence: CASSEAQTLNYGYTF. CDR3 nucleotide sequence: TGTGCCAGCAGTGAAGCCCAAACACTCAACTATGGCTACACCTTC.

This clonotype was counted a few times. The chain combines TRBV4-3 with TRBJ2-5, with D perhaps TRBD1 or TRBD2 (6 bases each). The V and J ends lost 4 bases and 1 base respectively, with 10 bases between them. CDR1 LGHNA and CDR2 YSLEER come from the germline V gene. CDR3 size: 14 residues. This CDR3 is CASSPGDIQETQYF. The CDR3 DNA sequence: TGCGCCAGCAGCCCGGGGGACATCCAAGAGACCCAGTACTTC.

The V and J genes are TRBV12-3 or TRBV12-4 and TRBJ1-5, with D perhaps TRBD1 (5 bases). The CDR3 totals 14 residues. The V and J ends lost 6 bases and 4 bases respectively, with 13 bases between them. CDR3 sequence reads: CASSERDVNQPQHF. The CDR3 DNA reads TGTGCCAGCAGCGAGCGGGACGTAAATCAGCCCCAGCATTTT.

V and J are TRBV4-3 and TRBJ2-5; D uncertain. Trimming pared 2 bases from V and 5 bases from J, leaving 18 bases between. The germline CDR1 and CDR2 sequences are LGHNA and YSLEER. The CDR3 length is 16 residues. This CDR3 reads CASSQHLRSGTETQYF. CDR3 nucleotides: TGCGCCAGCAGCCAACACCTTCGTTCGGGTACCGAGACCCAGTACTTC.

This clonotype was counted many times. The DNA of the CDR3 is TGCGCCAGCAGCCAAGTGTGGAGGGGCGCCGCCCGTGAGGATGAGCAGTTCTTC. Translation: CASSQVWRGAAREDEQFF. The genes are TRBV4-1 and TRBJ2-1; D may be TRBD2 (6 bases). V was cut by 1 base and J by 8 bases, with 24 bases left in between. Germline assignment: CDR1 MGHRA and CDR2 YSYEKL. The CDR3 is 18 residues long.

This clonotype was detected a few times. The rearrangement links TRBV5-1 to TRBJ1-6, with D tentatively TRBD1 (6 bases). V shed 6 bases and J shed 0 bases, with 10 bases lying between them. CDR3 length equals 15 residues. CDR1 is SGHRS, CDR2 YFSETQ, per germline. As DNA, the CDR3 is TGCGCCAGCACAGTAGGGGGCTCCTATAATTCACCCCTCCACTTT. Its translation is CASTVGGSYNSPLHF.

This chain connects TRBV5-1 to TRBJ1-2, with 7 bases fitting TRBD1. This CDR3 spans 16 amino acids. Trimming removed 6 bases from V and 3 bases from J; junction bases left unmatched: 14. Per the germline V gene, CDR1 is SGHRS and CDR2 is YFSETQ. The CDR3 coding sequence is TGCGCCAGCAAAAGAGGTTCGACAGGGACGGACTATGGCTACACCTTC. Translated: CASKRGSTGTDYGYTF.

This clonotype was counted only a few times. CDR3 nucleotide sequence: TGTGCCAGCAGTTACCGGGATACAGATACGCAGTATTTT. Protein product: CASSYRDTDTQYF. V usage is TRBV6-2 or TRBV6-3 and J usage is TRBJ2-3, with D perhaps matching TRBD2 (5 bases). This CDR3 is 13 amino acids long. Germline V gene data show CDR1 as MNHEY and CDR2 as SVGEGT. V was shortened by 2 bases and J by 3 bases, with 6 bases between the two germline ends.

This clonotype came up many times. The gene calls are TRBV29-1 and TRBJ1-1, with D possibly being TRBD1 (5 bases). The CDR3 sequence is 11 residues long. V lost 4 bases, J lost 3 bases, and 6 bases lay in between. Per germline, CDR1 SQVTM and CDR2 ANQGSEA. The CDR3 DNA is TGCAGCGTTGTCAGGGACACTGAAGCTTTCTTT. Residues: CSVVRDTEAFF. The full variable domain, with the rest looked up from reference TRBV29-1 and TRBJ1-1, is SAVISQKPSRDICQRGTSLTIQCQVDSQVTMMFWYRQQPGQSLTLIATANQGSEATYESGFVIDKFPISRPNLTFSTLTVSNMSPEDSSIYLCSVVRDTEAFFGQGTRLTVV.

This chain's CDR3 is CASSLKRTSGSSYNEQFF. The CDR3 DNA sequence: TGCGCCAGCAGCTTAAAAAGGACTAGCGGGAGCTCCTACAATGAGCAGTTCTTC. This sequence joins TRBV5-1 and TRBJ2-1; the match to TRBD2 covers 13 bases. CDR3 length: 18 residues. Germline V gene data show CDR1 as SGHRS and CDR2 as YFSETQ. Trimming removed 2 bases from V and 0 bases from J; junction bases left unmatched: 5.

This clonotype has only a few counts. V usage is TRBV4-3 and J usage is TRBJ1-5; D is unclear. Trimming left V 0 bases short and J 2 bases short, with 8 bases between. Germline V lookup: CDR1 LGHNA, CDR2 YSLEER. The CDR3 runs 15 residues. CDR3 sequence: CASSQDSDRNQPQHF. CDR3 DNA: TGCGCCAGCAGCCAAGACTCGGACCGCAATCAGCCCCAGCATTTT.

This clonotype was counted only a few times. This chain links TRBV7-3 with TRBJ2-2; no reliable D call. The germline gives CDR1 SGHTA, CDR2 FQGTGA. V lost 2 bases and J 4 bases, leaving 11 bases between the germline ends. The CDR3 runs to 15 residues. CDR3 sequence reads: CASSLSGAGTGELFF. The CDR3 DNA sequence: TGTGCCAGCAGCTTATCCGGAGCTGGCACCGGGGAGCTGTTTTTT.

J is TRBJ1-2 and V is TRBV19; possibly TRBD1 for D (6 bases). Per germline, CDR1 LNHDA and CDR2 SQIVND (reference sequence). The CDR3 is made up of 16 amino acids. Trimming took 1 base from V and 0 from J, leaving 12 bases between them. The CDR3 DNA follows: TGTGCCAGTAGTATAGGTTCCGGGACAACTAACTATGGCTACACCTTC. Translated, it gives CASSIGSGTTNYGYTF.